The 7 T cell receptor beta chains given below trace back to one sample, sequenced in a study of T cells in Graves' hyperthyroidism and ophthalmopathy. Using RNA transcripts as the source, TCR beta CDR3 regions were amplified. The study used the HTBI primer set for a first-round RT-PCR of the TCR CDR3. TCRdb used MiXCR to reprocess the multiplex PCR reads, holding one entry per CDR3 protein. Of roughly 500,000 distinct CDR3 sequences listed, approximately 15% are singletons. The sequencing sample was made of blood. The receptors stem from a woman aged 25 to 39 with Graves' hyperthyroidism that later progressed to Graves' ophthalmopathy.

This clonotype was detected a few times. The V call is TRBV6-5, the J call TRBJ1-1; 7 bases are shared with TRBD1. The CDR3 length is 15 residues. CDR1 is MNHEY and CDR2 is SVGAGI in the germline V gene. J gave up 5 bases and V 1 base, and 7 bases lay outside the gene matches. The CDR3 here is CASSYLPTGATEAFF. CDR3 in DNA: TGTGCCAGCAGTTACTTACCCACAGGGGCAACTGAAGCTTTCTTT.

This clonotype was found many times. The chain couples TRBV18 to TRBJ1-6, with a tentative D call TRBD1 (6 bases). The V gene's germline CDR1 is KGHSH and CDR2 LQKENI. V was pared by 3 bases and J by 10 bases, with 10 bases between. The CDR3 totals 13 residues. The CDR3, as DNA: TGTGCCAGCTCACCGGGGGGGCGGTCACCCCTCCACTTT. It translates to CASSPGGRSPLHF.

This clonotype was detected many times. The chain is built from TRBV10-3 and TRBJ1-1, with 7 bases fitting TRBD1. The V gene's germline CDR1 is ENHRY and CDR2 SYGVKD. This CDR3 contains 14 residues. Trimming cost V 6 bases and J 7 bases; bases outside gene matches: 11. Here the CDR3 DNA reads TGTGCCATCAGCGGGGGACAGTTGAATGGTGAAGCTTTCTTT. Translating gives CAISGGQLNGEAFF.

This clonotype was seen repeatedly, ten times or more. The gene calls are TRBV3-1 and TRBJ1-3; D unresolved. The CDR3 totals 15 residues. Trimming removed 4 bases at V and 0 bases at J, with 10 bases between. Germline V gene data show CDR1 as LGHDT and CDR2 as YNNKEL (reference sequence). CDR3 region: CASSPTERSGNTIYF. As DNA, the CDR3 is TGTGCCAGCAGCCCCACGGAGCGCTCTGGAAACACCATATATTTT.

This clonotype was seen repeatedly, ten times or more. The rearrangement joins TRBV7-2 to TRBJ2-2, with D maybe TRBD1 (7 bases). From germline, CDR1 is SGHTA and CDR2 FQGNSA. The CDR3 is made up of 16 amino acids. Between the trimmed V and J ends, which lost 3 bases and 4 bases, there was a span of 15 bases. CDR3 sequence reads: CASSLSYRGGTGELFF. As DNA, the CDR3 is TGTGCCAGCAGCTTGAGCTACAGGGGAGGCACCGGGGAGCTGTTTTTT.

Only a few counts were recorded for this clonotype. The chain joins TRBV6-2 or TRBV6-3 to TRBJ2-1; 9 bases map to TRBD2. Trimming cost V 4 bases and J 3 bases; bases outside gene matches: 4. Germline CDR1 and CDR2: MNHEY and SVGEGT. There are 15 residues in the CDR3. CDR3 sequence reads: CASSSGAGGYNEQFF. CDR3 sequence (DNA): TGTGCCAGCAGTTCTGGAGCGGGGGGCTACAATGAGCAGTTCTTC.

This clonotype was counted ten times or more. The rearrangement links TRBV30 to TRBJ2-1; 8 nucleotides agree with TRBD2. This CDR3 region has 18 residues. V lost 0 bases, J lost 3 bases, and 13 bases stayed unmatched. Looked up from germline, CDR1 is GTSNPN and CDR2 is SVGIG (reference sequence). DNA for the CDR3: TGTGCCTGGAGTGTATTTTTCGGCGGGAGGCACGACTACAATGAGCAGTTCTTC. Protein: CAWSVFFGGRHDYNEQFF.